The source of this T cell receptor beta chain is a study of shared clonotypes between healthy human individuals. Looking at the study overall: Two women and a few men aged 18 to 49 served as donors.

The study separated CD4+ cells into CD45RA+ naive and CD45RA-negative memory subsets. Looked up from germline, CDR1 is SGHVS and CDR2 is FNYEAQ. Trimming at V came to 5 bases and at J to 0 bases, leaving 10 bases not matched to a gene. The CDR3 runs 20 residues. Assay used: immunoSEQ multiplex PCR; TCRdb lists only in-frame clones, some missing. The sample holds approximately 1.5 million clones, approximately 98% seen once. Study results and caveats: Sorted-subset sequencing, rarefaction showed, was incomplete despite large depth.

Turning to this clone: As yet, its antigen is unknown.

This receptor was taken from a man between 25 and 39 years old in good health. The sample consisted of naive CD4+ T cells sorted from blood. Sample subset: CD45RA+ positively selected. The gene calls are TRBV7-6 and TRBJ2-1; TRBD2 agrees at 16 bases. CDR3 sequence: CASSVPGLAGGLPSYNEQFF. CDR3 bases: TGTGCCAGCAGCGTGCCGGGACTAGCGGGAGGGCTCCCCTCCTACAATGAGCAGTTCTTC.